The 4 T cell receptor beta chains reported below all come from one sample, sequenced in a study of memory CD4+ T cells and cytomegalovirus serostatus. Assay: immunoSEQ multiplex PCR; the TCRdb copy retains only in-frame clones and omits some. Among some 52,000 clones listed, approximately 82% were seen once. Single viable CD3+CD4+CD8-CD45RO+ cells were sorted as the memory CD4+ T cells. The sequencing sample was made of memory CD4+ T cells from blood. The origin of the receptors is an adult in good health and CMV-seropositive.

The CDR3 sequence is CASSKIHRSSNQPQHF. CDR3 nucleotides: TGTGCCAGTAGTAAAATCCACAGAAGTAGCAATCAGCCCCAGCATTTT. The rearrangement links TRBV19 to TRBJ1-5; no clear D. The CDR3 spans 16 residues. Germline V CDR1 and CDR2: LNHDA, SQIVND (reference sequence). Trimming removed 4 bases at V and 0 bases at J, with 13 bases between. The variable domain in full, completed from reference TRBV19 and TRBJ1-5, reads DGGITQSPKYLFRKEGQNVTLSCEQNLNHDAMYWYRQDPGQGLRLIYYSQIVNDFQKGDIAEGYSVSREKKESFPLTVTSAQKNPTAFYLCASSKIHRSSNQPQHFGDGTRLSIL.

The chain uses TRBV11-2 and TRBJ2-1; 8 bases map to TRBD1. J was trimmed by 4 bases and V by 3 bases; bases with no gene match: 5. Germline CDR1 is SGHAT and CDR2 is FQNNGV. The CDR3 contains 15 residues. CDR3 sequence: CASSLGQATYNEQFF. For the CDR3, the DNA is TGTGCCAGCAGCTTGGGACAGGCAACATACAATGAGCAGTTCTTC.

The CDR3 here is CASTSPLGRGHETQYF. As DNA, the CDR3 is TGTGCCAGCACCTCTCCTTTGGGCAGGGGGCATGAGACCCAGTACTTC. The chain links TRBV19 to TRBJ2-5, with 8 bases matching TRBD1. Germline loops: CDR1 LNHDA, CDR2 SQIVND (reference sequence). The CDR3 length is 16 residues. V lost 9 bases and J lost 5; bases outside the gene matches: 17.

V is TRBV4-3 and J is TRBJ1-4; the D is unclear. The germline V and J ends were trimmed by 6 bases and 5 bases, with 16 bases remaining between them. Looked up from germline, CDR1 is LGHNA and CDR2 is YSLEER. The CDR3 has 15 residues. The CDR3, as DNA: TGCGCCAGCAGTCGAGGACGGAACTTAAATGAAAAACTGTTTTTT. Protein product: CASSRGRNLNEKLFF.